This note documents a single T cell receptor beta chain sequence. Methods used by the authors: Nucleated cell number was recorded as an estimate derived from reference gene primer amplification. Produced via immunoSEQ multiplex PCR; TCRdb's table is partial and in-frame only. The DNA was the basis for D and trimming; V, J and clone size are from that table. The table has more than 130,000 clones, 88% seen once; the top ten hold roughly a tenth. V shed 10 bases, J shed 3 bases, and the junction held 9 bases outside the gene matches. Germline V CDR1 and CDR2: ENHRY, SYGVKD. The CDR3 extends over 14 amino acids. This entry is derived from a study of blood T cell repertoires in COVID-19. The wider study: Material from acute and convalescent COVID-19 was sourced from the United States, Italy and Spain. PBMCs, B-cell-depleted T cells, or T cells provided the cDNA or gDNA that made up the material.

The material sequenced was peripheral blood. This clonotype was obtained from a man aged 45-60 years with active or convalescent COVID-19. The chain joins TRBV10-3 to TRBJ2-1; 7 bases are a match to TRBD2. CDR3 nucleotides: TGTGCCACATCAGTTAGCGGGCGCTACAATGAGCAGTTCTTC. It is translated as CATSVSGRYNEQFF.